The entry below describes one T cell receptor (beta chain). Its cognate antigen is unknown. There are 15 residues in the CDR3. Germline loops: CDR1 DFQATT, CDR2 SNEGSKA (reference sequence). V trimming: 0 bases; J trimming: 4 bases; junction bases outside the gene matches: 7. Extraction of total RNA produced a minimum of 5 micrograms from each sample. Combining a sample-barcoded 5' primer with a J-beta primer mix, a second PCR ran for about 7 to 11 cycles. TCRdb passed the 5' RACE reads through MiXCR, listing each CDR3 protein once. The profile shows over a million distinct CDR3 sequences, around 40% of them singletons. This sample stems from a study of blood T cells in healthy people across ages. Regarding the study as a whole: A strong correlation between TCR beta diversity and naive T cell percentage was seen.

The sequencing input was blood. The clonotype comes from a woman in her late teens or twenties in good health. J is TRBJ2-7 and V is TRBV20-1, with 9 bases lining up with TRBD2. The CDR3 loop is CSAREGTSYFYEQYF. The CDR3 bases are TGCAGTGCTAGAGAGGGGACTAGCTACTTTTACGAGCAGTACTTC.